These 19 T cell receptor beta chains were sequenced from one sample in a study of cytomegalovirus exposure and HLA in healthy donors. The method was immunoSEQ multiplex PCR; TCRdb's version includes in-frame clones alone and lacks a portion of them. The sample lists hundreds of thousands of clones, about 90% occurring once. The material sequenced was PBMCs. These receptors originate from a young woman in good health and CMV-seropositive.

V gene TRBV27 combines with J gene TRBJ2-1, with 8 bases matching TRBD1. CDR1 and CDR2 (germline): MNHEY, SMNVEV (reference sequence). J gave up 15 bases and V 5 bases, and 9 bases lay outside the gene matches. The CDR3 is made up of 12 amino acids. DNA of the CDR3: TGTGCCAGCAGTCCGCGGACAGGGATGTGGTTCTTC. It translates to CASSPRTGMWFF.

This clone was seen only a few times. The rearrangement uses TRBV5-4 and TRBJ2-7, with 11 bases that match TRBD2. The germline gives CDR1 SGHNT, CDR2 YYREEE (reference sequence). With 3 bases clipped from V and 1 base from J, the junction kept 6 bases outside the gene matches. The CDR3 loop spans 16 amino acids. CDR3 nucleotides: TGTGCCAGCAGCTACGGGACTAGCGGACTTTCCTACGAGCAGTACTTC. Translation gives CASSYGTSGLSYEQYF. Full variable domain (remainder filled in from reference TRBV5-4 and TRBJ2-7): ETGVTQSPTHLIKTRGQQVTLRCSSQSGHNTVSWYQQALGQGPQFIFQYYREEENGRGNFPPRFSGLQFPNYSSELNVNALELDDSALYLCASSYGTSGLSYEQYFGPGTRLTVT.

The chain has TRBV12-5 and TRBJ2-1, with 7 nucleotides matching TRBD2. The trim removed 1 base at V and 4 bases at J, leaving 7 bases unmatched. Germline CDR1 LGHNT, CDR2 FRNRAP. The CDR3 consists of 16 residues. The CDR3 here is CASGLAGEGIYNEQFF. In DNA form, the CDR3 reads TGTGCTAGTGGTTTGGCCGGGGAGGGAATTTACAATGAGCAGTTCTTC.

This clone was recorded at least ten times. V gene TRBV5-1 combines with J gene TRBJ2-5, with D possibly matching TRBD1 (6 bases). Deletions cut 1 base from V and 5 bases from J, with 9 bases between. The length of the CDR3 is 13 residues. Looked up from germline, CDR1 is SGHRS and CDR2 is YFSETQ. The CDR3 region is CASSLTGFETQYF. DNA of the CDR3: TGCGCCAGCAGCTTGACAGGGTTTGAGACCCAGTACTTC.

This clone was counted many times. This chain uses TRBV19 with TRBJ2-2, with a tentative D call TRBD2 (6 bases). The germline V and J ends were trimmed by 5 bases and 7 bases, with 8 bases remaining between them. CDR3 length: 12 residues. Germline lookup yields CDR1 LNHDA and CDR2 SQIVND (reference sequence). CDR3 amino acids: CASSRGNGELFF. The CDR3 DNA sequence: TGTGCCAGTAGTCGGGGGAACGGGGAGCTGTTTTTT. Full variable domain (outside the CDR3, taken from reference TRBV19 and TRBJ2-2): DGGITQSPKYLFRKEGQNVTLSCEQNLNHDAMYWYRQDPGQGLRLIYYSQIVNDFQKGDIAEGYSVSREKKESFPLTVTSAQKNPTAFYLCASSRGNGELFFGEGSRLTVL.

J is TRBJ1-1 and V is TRBV5-1; D not certain. Between the trimmed V and J ends, which lost 0 bases and 7 bases, there was a span of 16 bases. Germline CDR1 and CDR2: SGHRS and YFSETQ. The CDR3 is made up of 15 amino acids. CDR3 region: CASSLAGYEKGEAFF. The CDR3 bases are TGCGCCAGCAGCTTGGCGGGGTATGAGAAGGGTGAAGCTTTCTTT.

The J gene is TRBJ2-1, the V gene TRBV6-6, with TRBD2 matching 12 bases. The CDR3 length is 16 residues. The germline gives CDR1 MNHNY, CDR2 SVGAGI (reference sequence). The J segment lost 8 bases and the V segment lost 5 bases, leaving 10 bases of the junction unmatched. The CDR3 protein is CASSPQTSGSVYEQFF. The CDR3 DNA reads as TGTGCCAGCAGTCCCCAGACTAGCGGGAGTGTCTATGAGCAGTTCTTC.

This clone was picked up many times. One junction end does not reproduce the germline sequence, and a read error may be involved. The chain couples TRBV11-3 to TRBJ1-1, with 10 bases matching TRBD1. Germline V gives CDR1 SGHNT, CDR2 YENEEA. This CDR3 comprises 12 residues. The CDR3 sequence is CASSPDGTGDNF. The DNA for the CDR3 is TGTGCCAGCAGCCCAGACGGGACAGGGGACAACTTT.

The V gene is TRBV5-5, the J gene TRBJ2-7; D gene unclear. The V and J ends lost 1 base and 0 bases respectively, with 14 bases between them. Germline V lookup: CDR1 SGHKS, CDR2 YYEKEE (reference sequence). The CDR3 consists of 16 residues. The CDR3: CASSLLSQASSYEQYF. As DNA, the CDR3 is TGTGCCAGCAGCTTGCTGAGCCAGGCGAGCTCCTACGAGCAGTACTTC.

This chain links TRBV30 with TRBJ2-1; TRBD2 matches 7 bases. This CDR3 spans 14 amino acids. With V trimmed by 4 bases and J by 0 bases, 3 bases remained unmatched. Per germline, CDR1 GTSNPN and CDR2 SVGIG (reference sequence). CDR3 region: CAWNGGSSYNEQFF. The CDR3 DNA reads as TGTGCCTGGAATGGCGGGAGCTCCTACAATGAGCAGTTCTTC. The entire variable domain, with the rest obtained from reference TRBV30 and TRBJ2-1, is as follows: SQTIHQWPATLVQPVGSPLSLECTVEGTSNPNLYWYRQAAGRGLQLLFYSVGIGQISSEVPQNLSASRPQDRQFILSSKKLLLSDSGFYLCAWNGGSSYNEQFFGPGTRLTVL.

The V and J genes are TRBV11-3 and TRBJ1-2; TRBD1 might be the D (6 bases). Deletions cut 3 bases from V and 6 bases from J, with 8 bases between. CDR1 is SGHNT and CDR2 is YENEEA in the germline V gene. There are 12 residues in the CDR3. The CDR3 is CASSFTGHGYTF. The DNA of the CDR3 is TGTGCCAGCAGCTTTACAGGGCATGGCTACACCTTC.

The J gene is TRBJ2-7, the V gene TRBV2, with 10 bases matching TRBD2. There are 15 residues in the CDR3. The junction had 12 bases not matched to a gene; V was cut back by 10 bases and J by 3 bases. Germline V lookup: CDR1 SNHLY, CDR2 FYNNEI. The CDR3 sequence: CATREGASGGYEQYF. The CDR3 DNA follows: TGTGCCACCAGGGAGGGTGCTAGCGGGGGCTACGAGCAGTACTTC.

The chain carries TRBV7-9 and TRBJ1-1; 9 bases are a match to TRBD1. With V trimmed by 3 bases and J by 7 bases, 9 bases remained unmatched. CDR1 SEHNR and CDR2 FQNEAQ come from the germline V gene (reference sequence). CDR3 length: 15 amino acids. CDR3 protein: CASSLGQTGGIEAFF. CDR3 nucleotides: TGTGCCAGCAGCTTGGGGCAGACAGGGGGTATTGAAGCTTTCTTT. The full variable domain, with the rest looked up from reference TRBV7-9 and TRBJ1-1, is DTGVSQNPRHKITKRGQNVTFRCDPISEHNRLYWYRQTLGQGPEFLTYFQNEAQLEKSRLLSDRFSAERPKGSFSTLEIQRTEQGDSAMYLCASSLGQTGGIEAFFGQGTRLTVV.

The chain uses TRBV4-2 and TRBJ1-3; TRBD1 aligns across 7 bases. V was pared by 0 bases and J by 0 bases, with 11 bases of the junction left unmatched. There are 19 residues in the CDR3. Per the germline V gene, CDR1 is LGHNA and CDR2 is YNFKEQ. CDR3 nucleotide sequence: TGTGCCAGCAGCCAAGAGTCACTATTTGGGACAGACTCTGGAAACACCATATATTTT. Protein product: CASSQESLFGTDSGNTIYF.

The chain combines TRBV27 with TRBJ1-2; maybe TRBD1 (5 bases). V lost 8 bases and J lost 4, with 14 bases in between. Germline loops: CDR1 MNHEY, CDR2 SMNVEV (reference sequence). This CDR3 spans 13 amino acids. The CDR3 nucleotides are TGTGCCAGCGGACGGGCAGGGTTCTATGGCTACACCTTC. Residues: CASGRAGFYGYTF.

This clone has a handful of counts. The chain joins TRBV6-1 to TRBJ1-4, with D unclear. Germline V gene sequence: CDR1 MNHNS, CDR2 SASEGT. This CDR3 spans 15 amino acids. The V end lost 2 bases, the J end lost 3 bases, and 10 bases lay between the germline ends. CDR3 nucleotide sequence: TGTGCCAGCAGTGAACCCCCGGGAGCTAATGAAAAACTGTTTTTT. This encodes CASSEPPGANEKLFF.

The J gene is TRBJ2-2, the V gene TRBV2; TRBD1 agrees at 7 bases. The CDR3 covers 15 residues. The junction had 9 bases not matched to a gene; V was cut back by 6 bases and J by 5 bases. Germline values: CDR1 SNHLY, CDR2 FYNNEI. The CDR3 reads CASSADRVGTGELFF. Written as DNA, the CDR3 is TGTGCCAGCAGCGCCGACAGGGTAGGAACCGGGGAGCTGTTTTTT. The variable domain in full, completed from reference TRBV2 and TRBJ2-2, reads EPEVTQTPSHQVTQMGQEVILRCVPISNHLYFYWYRQILGQKVEFLVSFYNNEISEKSEIFDDQFSVERPDGSNFTLKIRSTKLEDSAMYFCASSADRVGTGELFFGEGSRLTVL.

The table lists this clone with a count of one. The CDR3 loop is CAISESTRMNTEAFF. CDR3 bases: TGTGCCATCAGTGAGTCGACGAGGATGAACACTGAAGCTTTCTTT. The V and J genes are TRBV10-3 and TRBJ1-1; D gene uncertain. Germline V gene data show CDR1 as ENHRY and CDR2 as SYGVKD. With 0 bases removed from V and 0 bases from J, the gap between germline ends came to 8 bases. This CDR3 is built from 15 residues.

This chain uses TRBV4-1 with TRBJ1-2; 8 nucleotides align to TRBD1. Germline values: CDR1 MGHRA, CDR2 YSYEKL. The CDR3 has 16 amino acids. V was clipped by 1 base and J by 5 bases; unmatched bases: 9. The CDR3 region has the DNA TGCGCCAGCAGCCAAGCTGGGGCAGGGGGCCGGTATGGCTACACCTTC. Translation gives CASSQAGAGGRYGYTF.